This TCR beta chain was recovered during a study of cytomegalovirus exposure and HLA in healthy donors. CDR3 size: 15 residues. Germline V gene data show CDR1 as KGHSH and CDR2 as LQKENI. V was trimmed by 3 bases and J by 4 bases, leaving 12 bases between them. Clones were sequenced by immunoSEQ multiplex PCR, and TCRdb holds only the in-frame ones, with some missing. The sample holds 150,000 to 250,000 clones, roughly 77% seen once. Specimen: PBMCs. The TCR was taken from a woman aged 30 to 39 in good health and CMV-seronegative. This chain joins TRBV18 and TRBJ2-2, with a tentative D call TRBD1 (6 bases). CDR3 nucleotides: TGTGCCAGCTCACCCGGACAGTACAGCACCGGGGAGCTGTTTTTT. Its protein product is CASSPGQYSTGELFF.